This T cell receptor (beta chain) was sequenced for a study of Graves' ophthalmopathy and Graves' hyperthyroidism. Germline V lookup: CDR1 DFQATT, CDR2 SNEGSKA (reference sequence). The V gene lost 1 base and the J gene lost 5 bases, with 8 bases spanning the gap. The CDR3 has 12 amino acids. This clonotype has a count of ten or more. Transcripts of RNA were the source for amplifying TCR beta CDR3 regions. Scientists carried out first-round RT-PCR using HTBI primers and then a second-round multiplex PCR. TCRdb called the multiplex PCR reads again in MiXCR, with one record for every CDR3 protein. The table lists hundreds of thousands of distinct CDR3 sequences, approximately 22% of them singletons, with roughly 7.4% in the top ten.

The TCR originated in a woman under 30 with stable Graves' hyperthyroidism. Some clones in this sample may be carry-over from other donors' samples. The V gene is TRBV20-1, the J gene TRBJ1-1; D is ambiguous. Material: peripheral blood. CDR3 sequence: CSARGRETEAFF. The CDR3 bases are TGCAGTGCTAGAGGGCGCGAGACTGAAGCTTTCTTT.